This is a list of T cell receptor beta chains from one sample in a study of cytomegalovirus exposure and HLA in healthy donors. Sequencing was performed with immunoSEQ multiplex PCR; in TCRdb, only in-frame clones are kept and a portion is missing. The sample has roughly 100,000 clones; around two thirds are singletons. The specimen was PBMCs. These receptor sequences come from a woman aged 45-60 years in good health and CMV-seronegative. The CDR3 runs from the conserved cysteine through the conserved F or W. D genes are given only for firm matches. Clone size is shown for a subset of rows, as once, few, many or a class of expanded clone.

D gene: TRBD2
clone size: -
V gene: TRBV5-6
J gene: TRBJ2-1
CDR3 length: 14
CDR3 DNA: TGTGCCAGCAGCCTCCAGCGGGGCCTGGATGAGCAGTTCTTC
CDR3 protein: CASSLQRGLDEQFF

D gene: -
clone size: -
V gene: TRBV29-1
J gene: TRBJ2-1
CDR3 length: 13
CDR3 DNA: TGCAGCGTCGCTAGCGAAATCTACAATGAGCAGTTCTTC
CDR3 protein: CSVASEIYNEQFF

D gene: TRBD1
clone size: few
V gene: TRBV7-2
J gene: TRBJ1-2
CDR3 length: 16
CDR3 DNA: TGTGCCAGCAGCGCAAAATACCGGGACAGGCACTATGGCTACACCTTC
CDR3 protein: CASSAKYRDRHYGYTF

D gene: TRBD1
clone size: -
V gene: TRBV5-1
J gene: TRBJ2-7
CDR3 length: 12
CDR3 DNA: TGCGCCAGTAGACAGGGTCTAAGGGAGCAGTACTTC
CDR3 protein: CASRQGLREQYF

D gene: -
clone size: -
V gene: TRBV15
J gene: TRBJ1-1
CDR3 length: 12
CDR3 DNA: TGTGCCACCAGCAGCGGGGATTCTGAAGCTTTCTTT
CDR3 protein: CATSSGDSEAFF

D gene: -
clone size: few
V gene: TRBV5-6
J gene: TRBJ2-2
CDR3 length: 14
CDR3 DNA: TGTGCCAGCAGCCTCGCGCCGAACACCGGGGAGCTGTTTTTT
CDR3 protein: CASSLAPNTGELFF

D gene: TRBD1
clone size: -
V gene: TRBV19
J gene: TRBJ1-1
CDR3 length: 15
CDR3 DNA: TGTGCCAGTAGTCTTGGGACAGGCTTGAACACTGAAGCTTTCTTT
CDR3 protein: CASSLGTGLNTEAFF

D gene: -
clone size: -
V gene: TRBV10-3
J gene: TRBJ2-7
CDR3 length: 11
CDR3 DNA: TGTGCCATCAGTGAGTCTCGCGAGCAGTACTTC
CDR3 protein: CAISESREQYF

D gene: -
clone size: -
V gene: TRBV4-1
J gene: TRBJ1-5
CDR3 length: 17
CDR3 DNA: TGCGCCAGCAGCCAAGGGCTCCTGCTTGGGGGGGGACAGCCCCAGCATTTT
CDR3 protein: CASSQGLLLGGGQPQHF

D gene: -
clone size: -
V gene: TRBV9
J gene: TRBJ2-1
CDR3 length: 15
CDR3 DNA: TGTGCCAGCAGCGTAGCGGCAGGGGTTTACGATGAGCAGTTCTTC
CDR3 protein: CASSVAAGVYDEQFF

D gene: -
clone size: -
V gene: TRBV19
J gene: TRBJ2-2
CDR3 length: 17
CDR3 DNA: TGTGCCAGTATAGGGGGACCGGTAGCGGGCAACACCGGGGAGCTGTTTTTT
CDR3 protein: CASIGGPVAGNTGELFF

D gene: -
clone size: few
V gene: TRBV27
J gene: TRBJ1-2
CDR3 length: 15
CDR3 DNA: TGTGCCAGCAGTCCCTTGGTTGGCAACGACTATGGCTACACCTTC
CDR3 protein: CASSPLVGNDYGYTF

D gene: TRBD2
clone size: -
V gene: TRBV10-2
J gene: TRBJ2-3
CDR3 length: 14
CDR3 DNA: TGCGCCAGCGTAGCGGGGGCCTCCACAGATACGCAGTATTTT
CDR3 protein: CASVAGASTDTQYF

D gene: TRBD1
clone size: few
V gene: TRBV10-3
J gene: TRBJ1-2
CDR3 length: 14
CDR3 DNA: TGTGCCATGGCAATGAAGACAGGGGGCTATGGCTACACCTTC
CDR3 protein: CAMAMKTGGYGYTF

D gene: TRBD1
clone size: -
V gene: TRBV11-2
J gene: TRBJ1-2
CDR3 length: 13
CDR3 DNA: TGTGCCAGCAGCTTAGGACAGGGCGTGCGGTACACCTTC
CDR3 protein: CASSLGQGVRYTF

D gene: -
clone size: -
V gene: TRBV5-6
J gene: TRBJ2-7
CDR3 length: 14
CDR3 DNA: TGTGCCAGCAGCCGCAGGACTGTTTCCTACGAGCAGTACTTC
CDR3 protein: CASSRRTVSYEQYF